This passage covers 2 T cell receptor beta chains from one sample sequenced in a study of CXCR3-negative and CXCR3-positive naive CD8 T cells. Each TRB cDNA library was prepared by 5' RACE (with UMI labels). TCRdb re-called the 5' RACE reads and gives one entry per CDR3 protein, without DNA. The sample spans approximately 60,000 distinct CDR3 sequences; the ten largest clones claim 20% to 30%. Sequencing input: memory CD8+ T cells from blood. The receptors shown here come from a human donor in good health. Some clones in this sample may be carry-over from other donors' samples.

J is TRBJ2-7 and V is TRBV12-3 or TRBV12-4; TCRdb names TRBD1, which stays unverified in the absence of DNA. The CDR3 has 14 amino acids. The CDR3 here is CASSLEQGLGEQYF.

This sequence joins TRBV20-1 and TRBJ2-3; TCRdb picks TRBD1, but there is no DNA to check that call. CDR1 and CDR2 (germline): DFQATT, SNEGSKA (reference sequence). The CDR3 sequence is 15 residues long. CDR3 protein: CSARGQPEGADTQYF.